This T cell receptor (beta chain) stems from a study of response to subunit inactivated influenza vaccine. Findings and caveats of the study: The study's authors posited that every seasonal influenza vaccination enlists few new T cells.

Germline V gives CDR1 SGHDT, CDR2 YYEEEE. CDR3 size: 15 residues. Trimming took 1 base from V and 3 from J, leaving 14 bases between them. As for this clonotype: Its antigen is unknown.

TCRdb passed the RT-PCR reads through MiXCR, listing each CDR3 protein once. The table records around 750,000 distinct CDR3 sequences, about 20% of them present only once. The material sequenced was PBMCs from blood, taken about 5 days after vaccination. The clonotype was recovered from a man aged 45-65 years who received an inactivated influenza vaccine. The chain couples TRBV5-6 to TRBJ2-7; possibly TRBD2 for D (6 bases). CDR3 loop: CASSLWRGKIYEQYF. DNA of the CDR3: TGTGCCAGCAGCTTGTGGCGGGGAAAAATCTACGAGCAGTACTTC.